This T cell receptor beta chain was profiled in a study of T cells after posttransplantation cyclophosphamide. Cells defined as naive were viable CD3+CD4+ or CD3+CD8+ and CCR7+CD45RA+CD45RO-CD95-CD27+CD28+. Germline CDR1 is SGHRS and CDR2 is YFSETQ. This CDR3 has 13 amino acids. V was clipped by 0 bases and J by 5 bases, with 8 bases between them. Method: immunoSEQ multiplex PCR; TCRdb's copy keeps in-frame clones and lacks some. Found here are about 32,000 clones, 91% of them singletons; the top ten hold about 0.1%. This TCR derives from a man aged 30-40 years in good health and a related stem cell transplant donor. Sequenced material: naive CD4+ T cells sorted from blood. The V call is TRBV5-1, the J call TRBJ1-2, with D uncertain. CDR3 nucleotides: TGCGCCAGCAGCTTGGACAGACCATATGGCTACACCTTC. Its protein product is CASSLDRPYGYTF.